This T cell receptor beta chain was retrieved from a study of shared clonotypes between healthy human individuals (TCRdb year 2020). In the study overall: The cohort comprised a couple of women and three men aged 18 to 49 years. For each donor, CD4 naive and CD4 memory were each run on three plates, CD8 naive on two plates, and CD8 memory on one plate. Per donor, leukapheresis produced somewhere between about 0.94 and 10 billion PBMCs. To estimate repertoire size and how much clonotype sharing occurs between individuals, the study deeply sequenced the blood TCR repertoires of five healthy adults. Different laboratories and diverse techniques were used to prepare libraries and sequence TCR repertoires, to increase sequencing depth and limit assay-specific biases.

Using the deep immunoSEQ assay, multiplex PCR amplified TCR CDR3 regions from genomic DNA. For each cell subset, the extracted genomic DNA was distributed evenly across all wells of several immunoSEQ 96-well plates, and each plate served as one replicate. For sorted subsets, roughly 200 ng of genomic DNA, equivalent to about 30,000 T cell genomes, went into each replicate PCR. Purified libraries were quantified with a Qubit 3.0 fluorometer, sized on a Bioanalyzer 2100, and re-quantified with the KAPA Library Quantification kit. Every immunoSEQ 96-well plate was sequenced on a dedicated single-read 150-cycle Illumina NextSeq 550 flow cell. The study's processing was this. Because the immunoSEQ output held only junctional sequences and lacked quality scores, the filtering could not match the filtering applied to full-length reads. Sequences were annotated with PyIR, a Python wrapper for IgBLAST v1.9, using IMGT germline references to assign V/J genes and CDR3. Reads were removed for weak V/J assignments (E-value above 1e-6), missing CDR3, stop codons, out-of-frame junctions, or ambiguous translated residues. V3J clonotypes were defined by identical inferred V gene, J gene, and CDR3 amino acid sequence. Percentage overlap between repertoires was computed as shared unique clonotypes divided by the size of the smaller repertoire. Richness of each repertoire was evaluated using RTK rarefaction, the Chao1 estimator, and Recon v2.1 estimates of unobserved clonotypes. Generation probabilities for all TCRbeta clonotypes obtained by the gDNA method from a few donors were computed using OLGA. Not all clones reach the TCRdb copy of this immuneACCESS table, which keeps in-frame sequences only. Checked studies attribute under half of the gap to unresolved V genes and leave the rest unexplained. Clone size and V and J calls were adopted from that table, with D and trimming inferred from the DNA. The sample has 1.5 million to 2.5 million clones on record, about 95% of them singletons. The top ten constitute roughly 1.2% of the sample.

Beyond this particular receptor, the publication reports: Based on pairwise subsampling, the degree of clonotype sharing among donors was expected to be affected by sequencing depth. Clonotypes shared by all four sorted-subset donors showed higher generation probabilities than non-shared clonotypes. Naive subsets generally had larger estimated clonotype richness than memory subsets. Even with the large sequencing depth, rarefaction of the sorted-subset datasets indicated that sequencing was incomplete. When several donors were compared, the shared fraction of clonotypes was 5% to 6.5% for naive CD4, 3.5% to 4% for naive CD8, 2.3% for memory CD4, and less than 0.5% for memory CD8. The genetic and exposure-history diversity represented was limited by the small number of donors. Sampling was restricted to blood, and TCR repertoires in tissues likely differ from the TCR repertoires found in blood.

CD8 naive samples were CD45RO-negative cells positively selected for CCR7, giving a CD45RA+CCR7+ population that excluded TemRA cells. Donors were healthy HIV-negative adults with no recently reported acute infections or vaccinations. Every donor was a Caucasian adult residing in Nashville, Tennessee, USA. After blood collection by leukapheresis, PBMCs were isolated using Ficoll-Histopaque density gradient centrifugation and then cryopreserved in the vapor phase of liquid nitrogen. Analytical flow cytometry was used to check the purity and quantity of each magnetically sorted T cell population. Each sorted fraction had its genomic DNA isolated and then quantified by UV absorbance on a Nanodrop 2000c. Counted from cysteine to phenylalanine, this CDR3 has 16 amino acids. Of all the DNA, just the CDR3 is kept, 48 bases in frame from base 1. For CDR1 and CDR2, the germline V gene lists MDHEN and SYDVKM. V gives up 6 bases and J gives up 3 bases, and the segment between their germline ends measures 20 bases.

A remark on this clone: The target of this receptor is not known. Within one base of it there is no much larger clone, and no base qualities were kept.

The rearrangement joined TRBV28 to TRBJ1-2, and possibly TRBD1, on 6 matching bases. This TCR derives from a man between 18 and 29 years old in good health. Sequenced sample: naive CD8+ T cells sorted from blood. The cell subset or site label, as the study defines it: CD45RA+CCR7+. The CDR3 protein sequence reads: CASSPYPTGSDYGYTF. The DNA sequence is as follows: TGTGCCAGCAGCCCCTACCCAACAGGGTCCGACTATGGCTACACCTTC.